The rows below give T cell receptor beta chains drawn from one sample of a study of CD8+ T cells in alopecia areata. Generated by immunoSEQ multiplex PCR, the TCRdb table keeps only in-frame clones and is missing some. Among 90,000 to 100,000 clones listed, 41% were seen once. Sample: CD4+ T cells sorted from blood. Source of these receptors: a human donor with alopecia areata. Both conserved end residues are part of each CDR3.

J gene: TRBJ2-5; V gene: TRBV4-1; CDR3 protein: CASSQTSSEGRRTQYF
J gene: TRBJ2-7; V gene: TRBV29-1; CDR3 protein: CSAIGGLEQYF
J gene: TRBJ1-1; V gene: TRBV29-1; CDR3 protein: CSALPEDSQMNTEAFF
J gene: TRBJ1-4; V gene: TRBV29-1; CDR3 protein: CSVEDLVGRGEKLFF
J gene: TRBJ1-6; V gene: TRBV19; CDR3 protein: CASSPLMGESPLHF
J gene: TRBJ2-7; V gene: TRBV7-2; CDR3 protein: CASSMRQGSYEQYF
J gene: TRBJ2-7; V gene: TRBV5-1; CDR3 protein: CASSLDRAYEQYF
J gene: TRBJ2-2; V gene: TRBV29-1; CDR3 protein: CSGGQAAGELFF
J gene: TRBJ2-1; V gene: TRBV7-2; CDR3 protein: CASSPLPDSSYNEQFF
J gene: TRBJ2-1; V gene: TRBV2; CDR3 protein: CASKGVQEQFF
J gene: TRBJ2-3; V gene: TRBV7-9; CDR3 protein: CASSLAGTSTDTQYF
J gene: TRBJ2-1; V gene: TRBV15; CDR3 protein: CATSTPGQGLGSEQFF
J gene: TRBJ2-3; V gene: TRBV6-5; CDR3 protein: CASSNVGGGRGTQYF
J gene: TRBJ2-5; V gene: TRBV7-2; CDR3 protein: CASAELAGRIGTQYF
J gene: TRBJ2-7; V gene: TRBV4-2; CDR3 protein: CASSQSSQFSYEQYF
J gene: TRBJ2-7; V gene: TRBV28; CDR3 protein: CASRQGPGTYEQYF
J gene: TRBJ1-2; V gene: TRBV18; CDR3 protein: CASSLAPGQNNYGYTF
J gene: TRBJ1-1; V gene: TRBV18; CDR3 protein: CASSVGQNTEAFF
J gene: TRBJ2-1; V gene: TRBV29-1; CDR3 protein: CSVGKTGGVYNEQFF
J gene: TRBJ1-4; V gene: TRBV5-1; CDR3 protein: CASSNRDPNEKLFF
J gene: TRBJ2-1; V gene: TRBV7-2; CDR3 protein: CASKMGLGGNEQFF
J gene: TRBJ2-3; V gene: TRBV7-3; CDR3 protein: CASSSDRFTDTQYF
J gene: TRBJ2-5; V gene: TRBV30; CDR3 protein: CAWSLDRGPAATQYF
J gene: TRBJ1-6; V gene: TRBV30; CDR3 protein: CAWIEGLGSPLHF
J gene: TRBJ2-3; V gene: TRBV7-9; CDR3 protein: CASSPTVSTDTQYF
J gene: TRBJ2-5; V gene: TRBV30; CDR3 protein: CASKSPGAGPAQYF
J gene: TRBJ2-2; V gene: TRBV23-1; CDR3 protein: CASSQHHLITGELFF
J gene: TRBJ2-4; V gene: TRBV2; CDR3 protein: CASSEARADPKNIQYF
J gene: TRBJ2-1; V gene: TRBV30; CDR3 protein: CAWKFGYNEQFF
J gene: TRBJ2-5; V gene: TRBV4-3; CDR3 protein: CASSRDGTQRQETQYF
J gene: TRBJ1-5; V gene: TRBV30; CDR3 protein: CAWSEGWGGFQPQHF
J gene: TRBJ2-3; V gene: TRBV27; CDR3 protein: CASSAGFTDTQYF
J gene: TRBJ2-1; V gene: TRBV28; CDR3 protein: CASITGPRDEQFF
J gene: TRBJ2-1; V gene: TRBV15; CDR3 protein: CATSTRLMVQFF
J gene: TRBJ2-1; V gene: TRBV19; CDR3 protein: CASSIIAGGRNEQFF
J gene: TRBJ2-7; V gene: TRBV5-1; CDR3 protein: CASSLILAPNEQYF
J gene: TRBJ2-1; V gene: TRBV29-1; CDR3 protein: CSVAGIRFYNEQFF
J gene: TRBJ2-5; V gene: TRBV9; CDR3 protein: CASSVREGRGAETQYF
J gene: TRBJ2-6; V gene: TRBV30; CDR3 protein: CAGDRVSGANVLTF
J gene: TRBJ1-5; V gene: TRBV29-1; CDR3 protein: CSVRGGEGQPQHF
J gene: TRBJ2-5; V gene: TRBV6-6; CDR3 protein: CASSAPRTQYF
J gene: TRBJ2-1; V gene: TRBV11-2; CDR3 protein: CASSPSDEQFF
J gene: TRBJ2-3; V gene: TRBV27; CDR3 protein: CASSRADTQYF
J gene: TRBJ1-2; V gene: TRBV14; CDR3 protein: CASSPDRAYGYTF
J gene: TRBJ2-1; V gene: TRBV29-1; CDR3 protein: CSVEDRGQGNNEQFF
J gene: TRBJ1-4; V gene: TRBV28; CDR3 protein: CASSDTGGADEKLFF
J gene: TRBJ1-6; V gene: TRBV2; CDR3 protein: CASSRNREISSPLHF
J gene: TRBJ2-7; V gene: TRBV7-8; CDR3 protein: CASSLQNTGGEQYF
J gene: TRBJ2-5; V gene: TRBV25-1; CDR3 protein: CASSANGQETQYF
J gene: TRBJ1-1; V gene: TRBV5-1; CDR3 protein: CASSLVYGGEAFF
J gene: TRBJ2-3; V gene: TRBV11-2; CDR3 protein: CASLAVGGLRTDTQYF
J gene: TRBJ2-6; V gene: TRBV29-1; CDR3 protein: CSVAMEVGQALSGANVLTF
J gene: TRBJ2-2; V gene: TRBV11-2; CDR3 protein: CASSLDRNTGELFF
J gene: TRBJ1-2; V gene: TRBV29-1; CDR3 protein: CSVTGKNSRLFDGGYTF
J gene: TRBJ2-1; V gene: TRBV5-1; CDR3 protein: CASSPLAGAGNEQFF
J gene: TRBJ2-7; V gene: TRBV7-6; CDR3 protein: CASSSQRGFSYEQYF
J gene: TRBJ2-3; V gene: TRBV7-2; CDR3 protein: CASSLSVTDTQYF